One and the same sample provided the 30 T cell receptor beta chains below, sequenced in a study of blood T cell repertoires in COVID-19. Data came from immunoSEQ multiplex PCR; TCRdb stores just in-frame clones and leaves some out. The sample includes about 140,000 clones, 80% to 90% seen only once; the top ten take 11%. Sequences were obtained from PBMCs or T cells enriched from blood (not recorded which). Every receptor here comes from a man aged 60 to 75 who had recovered from COVID-19.

The chain is built from TRBV10-1 and TRBJ2-5; 7 nucleotides agree with TRBD2. The length of the CDR3 is 16 residues. Germline loops: CDR1 WNHNN, CDR2 SYGVQD (reference sequence). V lost 3 bases, J lost 0 bases, and 7 bases stayed unmatched. In DNA form, the CDR3 reads TGCGCCAGCAGTGAACCAGCGGGGTTAAACCAAGAGACCCAGTACTTC. Amino acids: CASSEPAGLNQETQYF.

The rearrangement joins TRBV5-4 to TRBJ2-5, with TRBD2 identical over 8 bases. Per the germline V gene, CDR1 is SGHNT and CDR2 is YYREEE (reference sequence). The CDR3 sequence is 14 residues long. Trimming took 3 bases from V and 5 from J; bases not matched to a gene: 6. The CDR3 loop is CASSSGLVAETQYF. For the CDR3, the DNA is TGTGCCAGCAGCTCGGGACTAGTTGCGGAGACCCAGTACTTC.

The V and J genes are TRBV19 and TRBJ1-2; D is unresolved. CDR1 LNHDA and CDR2 SQIVND come from the germline V gene (reference sequence). With 7 bases removed from V and 7 bases from J, the gap between germline ends came to 22 bases. The length of the CDR3 is 15 residues. This chain's CDR3 is CASTVTPERRLGYTF. CDR3 bases: TGTGCCAGTACCGTAACCCCCGAGAGGAGGCTTGGCTACACCTTC.

The J gene is TRBJ2-3, the V gene TRBV4-1, with a weak D call TRBD1 (6 bases). V gave up 4 bases and J gave up 0 bases, with 14 bases separating them. This CDR3 has 16 amino acids. Germline V lookup: CDR1 MGHRA, CDR2 YSYEKL. CDR3 region: CASSPYRERSTDTQYF. The CDR3 bases are TGCGCCAGCAGCCCTTACAGGGAGCGGAGCACAGATACGCAGTATTTT.

The rearrangement joins TRBV6-6 to TRBJ1-1, with 10 bases identical to TRBD1. The V gene end was trimmed by 4 bases and the J gene end by 1 base; junction bases not matched to a gene: 3. Germline CDR1 MNHNY, CDR2 SVGAGI (reference sequence). This CDR3 has 15 amino acids. In nucleotides, the CDR3 is TGTGCCAGCAGTTCCCGGGACAGGGGGAACACTGAAGCTTTCTTT. This sequence encodes CASSSRDRGNTEAFF.

The J gene is TRBJ2-7, the V gene TRBV4-1, with 9 bases aligning to TRBD1. The CDR3 is 15 amino acids. V dropped 5 bases and J dropped 2; count of bases not matched to a gene: 7. Germline CDR1 is MGHRA and CDR2 is YSYEKL. The CDR3 DNA reads TGCGCCAGCAGCGCCCGGGACAGGGTACCCTACGAGCAGTACTTC. Amino acid sequence: CASSARDRVPYEQYF.

The rearrangement uses TRBV28 and TRBJ1-4; TRBD1 is a possible D gene (6 bases). In germline, CDR1 is MDHEN, CDR2 SYDVKM. The CDR3 runs 16 residues. Trimming stripped 3 bases from V and 5 bases from J, with 16 bases between. DNA for the CDR3: TGTGCCAGCAGTTTCCTACAGGGTGCGGTAAATGAAAAACTGTTTTTT. It codes for CASSFLQGAVNEKLFF.

The V gene is TRBV3-1 (or the pseudogene TRBV3-2), the J gene TRBJ2-2; D is unresolved. The CDR3 contains 14 residues. V lost 1 base and J lost 5, with 8 bases in between. The germline V gene has CDR1 LGHDT and CDR2 YNNKEL (reference sequence). CDR3 DNA: TGTGCCAGCAGCCAAGGACACCGAACCGGGGAGCTGTTTTTT. This sequence encodes CASSQGHRTGELFF.

Written as DNA, the CDR3 is TGTGCCAGCAGCTTAGTTCCATTCAATGAGCAGTTCTTC. It specifies CASSLVPFNEQFF. V and J are TRBV7-9 and TRBJ2-1; D remains ambiguous. Trimming took 1 base from V and 6 from J, leaving 7 bases between them. Germline CDR1 reads SEHNR; CDR2 reads FQNEAQ (reference sequence). There are 13 residues in the CDR3.

This clone has only a few counts. The chain has TRBV19 and TRBJ1-2; weak D call: TRBD1 (5 bases). Germline V CDR1 and CDR2: LNHDA, SQIVND (reference sequence). V was shortened by 7 bases and J by 4 bases, with 13 bases between the two germline ends. The CDR3 length is 13 residues. CDR3 region: CASTRGGSYGYTF. In DNA form, the CDR3 reads TGTGCCAGTACAAGGGGAGGGAGCTATGGCTACACCTTC.

This chain uses TRBV18 with TRBJ2-7, with 8 bases matching TRBD2. In germline, CDR1 is KGHSH, CDR2 LQKENI. V shed 6 bases and J 3 bases; nucleotides not matched to a gene: 10. This CDR3 is 15 amino acids long. The CDR3 here is CASSPAGGNLYEQYF. CDR3 DNA: TGTGCCAGCTCCCCCGCGGGGGGCAATCTCTACGAGCAGTACTTC.

The chain recombines TRBV5-4 with TRBJ2-1; tentative D call: TRBD1 (9 bases). Deletions cut 4 bases from V and 5 bases from J, with 16 bases between. Germline V CDR1 and CDR2: SGHNT, YYREEE (reference sequence). The CDR3 is 15 amino acids. The CDR3 loop reads CASSRGGTGNNEQFF. CDR3 nucleotides: TGTGCCAGCAGCCGGGGGGGGACAGGGAACAATGAGCAGTTCTTC.

The chain carries TRBV2 and TRBJ2-1; TRBD2 matches at 8 bases. The CDR3 runs to 14 residues. The V and J ends lost 2 bases and 8 bases, in that order; junction bases with no gene match: 5. Germline V CDR1 and CDR2: SNHLY, FYNNEI. The DNA for the CDR3 is TGTGCCAGCAGTGAACGGGGGGGCCCGTATGAGCAGTTCTTC. Its translation is CASSERGGPYEQFF.

J is TRBJ2-2 and V is TRBV7-9; D gene uncertain. Trimming took off 5 bases at V and 6 bases at J, with 10 bases between the two ends. The germline gives CDR1 SEHNR, CDR2 FQNEAQ (reference sequence). The CDR3 extends over 13 amino acids. In DNA, the CDR3 is TGTGCCAGCAGCCTAGAACGGGCCGGGGAGCTGTTTTTT. Its protein product is CASSLERAGELFF.

The chain has TRBV2 and TRBJ2-3; TRBD2 might be the D (6 bases). Trimming took 10 bases from V and 0 from J, leaving 17 bases between them. The CDR3 runs to 15 residues. Per the germline V gene, CDR1 is SNHLY and CDR2 is FYNNEI. CDR3 in DNA: TGTGCCACAGGAATAGGACTACGAAGCACAGATACGCAGTATTTT. Protein: CATGIGLRSTDTQYF.

This clone was detected only a few times. This chain uses TRBV28 with TRBJ1-1, with TRBD1 matching over 7 bases. The trim removed 6 bases at V and 1 base at J, leaving 8 bases unmatched. CDR3 length equals 15 residues. Germline V gene sequence: CDR1 MDHEN, CDR2 SYDVKM. The CDR3 spells CASSSAQGGNTEAFF. The CDR3 nucleotides read TGTGCCAGCAGCTCCGCTCAGGGGGGGAACACTGAAGCTTTCTTT.

V usage is TRBV12-3 or TRBV12-4 and J usage is TRBJ2-7; the D is unclear. V shed 1 base and J shed 1 base, with 5 bases lying between them. The CDR3 has 13 amino acids. CDR3 protein: CASSLGQSYEQYF. The CDR3 coding sequence is TGTGCCAGCAGTTTAGGGCAGTCCTACGAGCAGTACTTC.

The chain carries TRBV2 and TRBJ1-1; the D gene is possibly TRBD1 (5 bases). The germline gives CDR1 SNHLY, CDR2 FYNNEI. There are 14 residues in the CDR3. V was pared by 4 bases and J by 4 bases, with 13 bases between. CDR3: CASSVVGLRTEAFF. The CDR3 DNA sequence: TGTGCCAGCAGTGTAGTGGGGCTTCGCACTGAAGCTTTCTTT.

The chain has TRBV7-2 and TRBJ1-4; a possible D gene is TRBD1 (5 bases). Germline V lookup: CDR1 SGHTA, CDR2 FQGNSA. V lost 5 bases and J 7 bases, leaving 14 bases between the germline ends. This CDR3 is built from 14 residues. This chain's CDR3 is CASSRGTLGEKLFF. CDR3 nucleotide sequence: TGTGCCAGCAGCCGCGGGACCCTGGGTGAAAAACTGTTTTTT.

The CDR3 DNA reads TGTGCCAGCAGTTACCACCTAGCGGGAAACACAGATACGCAGTATTTT. Protein sequence: CASSYHLAGNTDTQYF. This chain uses TRBV6-5 with TRBJ2-3; 9 bases map to TRBD2. This CDR3 contains 16 residues. CDR1 is MNHEY, CDR2 SVGAGI, per germline. The J segment lost 2 bases and the V segment lost 2 bases, leaving 5 bases of the junction unmatched.

The chain employs TRBV7-2 and TRBJ1-5; TRBD1 matches at 8 bases. Trimming removed 6 bases from V and 7 bases from J; junction bases left unmatched: 11. The germline gives CDR1 SGHTA, CDR2 FQGNSA. The CDR3 contains 15 residues. CDR3 bases: TGTGCCAGCAGAGCCGGGACAGGACATGGGCAGCCCCAGCATTTT. This gives the protein CASRAGTGHGQPQHF.

This clone appeared a single time. Here the CDR3 reads CASSRDRGANEKLFF. In DNA, the CDR3 is TGTGCCAGCAGCCGGGACAGGGGAGCTAATGAAAAACTGTTTTTT. J is TRBJ1-4 and V is TRBV6-5; 10 nucleotides line up with TRBD1. Germline V gives CDR1 MNHEY, CDR2 SVGAGI. Germline trimming cut 6 bases from V and 3 bases from J; bases unmatched to any gene: 4. This CDR3 has 15 amino acids.

This clone appeared a few times. The J gene is TRBJ2-2, the V gene TRBV4-1; tentatively, D is TRBD1 (6 bases). Germline loops: CDR1 MGHRA, CDR2 YSYEKL. V was clipped by 5 bases and J by 7 bases, with 23 bases between them. CDR3 length: 17 residues. CDR3 amino acids: CASSETLMDRLDGELFF. CDR3 nucleotide sequence: TGCGCCAGCAGCGAAACATTAATGGACAGATTGGACGGGGAGCTGTTTTTT.

There are a few counts of this clone. The CDR3 DNA reads TGTGCCAGTAGTAACCGGGGACAGGGTCGACAGTCGGGGACCCAGTACTTC. Protein sequence: CASSNRGQGRQSGTQYF. The chain has TRBV19 and TRBJ2-5; TRBD1 matches at 9 bases. The CDR3 totals 17 residues. Germline V gene data show CDR1 as LNHDA and CDR2 as SQIVND (reference sequence). Losses at the gene ends were 4 bases for V and 7 bases for J; bases not matched to a gene: 16.

This chain connects TRBV18 to TRBJ2-7; weak D call: TRBD1 (6 bases). Trimming shortened V by 1 base and J by 0 bases, and 13 bases separated the two germline ends. The V gene's germline CDR1 is KGHSH and CDR2 LQKENI. The CDR3 sequence is 16 residues long. This chain's CDR3 is CASSPLGDISSYEQYF. Here the CDR3 DNA reads TGTGCCAGCTCACCACTAGGGGACATCTCCTCCTACGAGCAGTACTTC. The whole variable domain, filled in from reference TRBV18 and TRBJ2-7, reads NAGVMQNPRHLVRRRGQEARLRCSPMKGHSHVYWYRQLPEEGLKFMVYLQKENIIDESGMPKERFSAEFPKEGPSILRIQQVVRGDSAAYFCASSPLGDISSYEQYFGPGTRLTVT.

The DNA for the CDR3 is TGTGCCAGCTCATTACTTTCAGACAGGCAGGACGAGCAGTACTTC. Translated, it gives CASSLLSDRQDEQYF. The rearrangement uses TRBV18 and TRBJ2-7; possibly TRBD1 for D (6 bases). V was clipped by 5 bases and J by 5 bases, with 19 bases between them. Germline CDR1 is KGHSH and CDR2 is LQKENI. This CDR3 is built from 15 residues. Supplemented by reference TRBV18 and TRBJ2-7, the full variable domain reads NAGVMQNPRHLVRRRGQEARLRCSPMKGHSHVYWYRQLPEEGLKFMVYLQKENIIDESGMPKERFSAEFPKEGPSILRIQQVVRGDSAAYFCASSLLSDRQDEQYFGPGTRLTVT.

The chain couples TRBV29-1 to TRBJ2-2; 12 bases line up with TRBD2. Germline V gene lookup returns CDR1 SQVTM and CDR2 ANQGSEA. CDR3 length equals 14 residues. Losses at the gene ends were 5 bases for V and 6 bases for J; bases not matched to a gene: 4. CDR3: CSVSGLAGSGELFF. CDR3 nucleotides: TGCAGCGTTTCGGGACTAGCGGGCTCCGGGGAGCTGTTTTTT.

This chain links TRBV5-1 with TRBJ2-3, with D tentatively TRBD2 (5 bases). The germline CDR1 and CDR2 sequences are SGHRS and YFSETQ. The CDR3 spans 14 residues. V was shortened by 5 bases and J by 0 bases, with 10 bases between the two germline ends. DNA of the CDR3: TGCGCCAGCAGGGACTCACTGAGCACAGATACGCAGTATTTT. Its protein product is CASRDSLSTDTQYF. Full variable domain (missing parts from reference TRBV5-1 and TRBJ2-3): KAGVTQTPRYLIKTRGQQVTLSCSPISGHRSVSWYQQTPGQGLQFLFEYFSETQRNKGNFPGRFSGRQFSNSRSEMNVSTLELGDSALYLCASRDSLSTDTQYFGPGTRLTVL.

This clone showed up just a few times. This chain uses TRBV30 with TRBJ2-5, with D unclear. V was cut by 1 base and J by 5 bases, with 11 bases left in between. The CDR3 length is 13 residues. CDR1 and CDR2 from the germline V gene are GTSNPN and SVGIG (reference sequence). DNA for the CDR3: TGTGCCTGGAGTGGTACCCTGAGGGAGACCCAGTACTTC. It encodes CAWSGTLRETQYF. Variable domain in full (rest from reference TRBV30 and TRBJ2-5): SQTIHQWPATLVQPVGSPLSLECTVEGTSNPNLYWYRQAAGRGLQLLFYSVGIGQISSEVPQNLSASRPQDRQFILSSKKLLLSDSGFYLCAWSGTLRETQYFGPGTRLLVL.

The genes are TRBV28 and TRBJ1-2; no clear D gene. V lost 10 bases and J 2 bases, leaving 14 bases between the germline ends. This CDR3 is built from 13 residues. Germline V gene sequence: CDR1 MDHEN, CDR2 SYDVKM. CDR3 amino acids: CATQSRRNYGYTF. The CDR3 DNA follows: TGTGCCACTCAGTCACGGCGGAACTATGGCTACACCTTC.